These 3 T cell receptor beta chains came from one sample sequenced in a study of PD-L1 blockade in urothelial cancer. The table came from immunoSEQ multiplex PCR; TCRdb's copy has only in-frame clones and leaves some out. The data contain some 100,000 clones, about 90% of them singletons. The sequenced sample was PBMCs, obtained around atezolizumab (anti-PD-L1) treatment. All receptors come from an elderly woman with urothelial cancer.

The chain links TRBV9 to TRBJ1-1, with unresolved D. This CDR3 has 12 residues. V lost 4 bases and J 8 bases, leaving 12 bases between the germline ends. CDR1 is SGDLS, CDR2 YYNGEE, per germline. CDR3 residues: CASSPRTGEAFF. CDR3 nucleotide sequence: TGTGCCAGCAGCCCGAGGACTGGAGAAGCTTTCTTT.

V and J are TRBV5-1 and TRBJ2-1; TRBD1 might be the D (6 bases). From germline, CDR1 is SGHRS and CDR2 YFSETQ. Trimming removed 5 bases from V and 8 bases from J, with 20 bases in between. CDR3 length: 15 amino acids. As DNA, the CDR3 is TGCGCCAGCAGGGTGGCGTGGCAGGGGAACTATGAGCAGTTCTTC. Translating it yields CASRVAWQGNYEQFF.

The V call is TRBV20-1, the J call TRBJ1-2; D is unresolved. The CDR3 contains 10 residues. The germline V and J ends were trimmed by 1 base and 6 bases, with 3 bases remaining between them. Looked up from germline, CDR1 is DFQATT and CDR2 is SNEGSKA (reference sequence). CDR3 coding DNA: TGCAGTGCTAGAGTTAATGGCTACACCTTC. This encodes CSARVNGYTF.